This record concerns one T cell receptor (beta chain) sequence. Its antigen is still unknown. This PCR relied on a set of 60 Vbeta primers and 13 Jbeta primers. TCRdb's table, derived via immunoSEQ multiplex PCR, lists solely in-frame clones and lacks some. This table holds approximately 120,000 clones. The data originate from a study of cytomegalovirus exposure and HLA in healthy donors. Study-level findings and limits: Available immune exposure information was restricted to CMV serostatus only. Using a false discovery rate of 0.05, a later analysis showed that 15,000 to 20,000 TCR beta sequences were associated with HLA alleles. A highly shared variant cluster was judged a likely technical artifact.

The CDR3 spans 14 residues. V lost 2 bases and J lost 3, with 7 bases in between. Germline V gene sequence: CDR1 SEHNR, CDR2 FQNEAQ (reference sequence). The TCR comes from a man aged 18 to 35 in good health and CMV-seronegative. V is TRBV7-9 and J is TRBJ2-2; D remains unclear. Sequenced: PBMCs. CDR3 DNA sequence: TGTGCCAGCAGCTTACCCGTATACACCGGGGAGCTGTTTTTT. Translation: CASSLPVYTGELFF.